The rows below give T cell receptor beta chains drawn from one sample of a study of T cells in Graves' hyperthyroidism and ophthalmopathy. TCRdb re-called the multiplex PCR reads through MiXCR, storing one row per CDR3 protein. The repertoire holds more than 500,000 distinct CDR3 sequences, with approximately 14% as singletons. The specimen sequenced was blood. The receptors were gathered from a woman aged 35 to 49 with Graves' ophthalmopathy. Both conserved end residues are part of each CDR3. The order of the fields is J gene, D gene, clone size, V gene, CDR3 protein, CDR3 DNA. A D gene is named only where the DNA matches it firmly. Size is omitted from some rows. Given values are once, few, many or a class for expanded clones.

TRBJ1-2	NA	many	TRBV6-5	CASSYRPDGASYTF	TGTGCCAGCAGTTACCGTCCCGACGGGGCCAGCTACACCTTC
TRBJ2-2	NA	NA	TRBV11-2	CASSLVGQGRGRAGELFF	TGTGCCAGCAGCTTAGTAGGACAGGGTCGCGGGAGGGCCGGGGAGCTGTTTTTT
TRBJ2-7	NA	many	TRBV28	CASSVDRNSYEQYF	TGTGCCAGCAGTGTCGATAGAAACTCCTACGAGCAGTACTTC
TRBJ2-5	TRBD2	many	TRBV10-3	CAISEGASGETQYF	TGTGCCATCAGTGAAGGGGCTAGCGGAGAGACCCAGTACTTC
TRBJ1-1	NA	NA	TRBV30	CAWSADGGTEAFF	TGTGCCTGGAGCGCTGACGGCGGCACTGAAGCTTTCTTT
TRBJ2-7	TRBD2	many	TRBV29-1	CSVEFRTSDSYEQYF	TGCAGCGTTGAATTCAGGACTAGCGATTCCTACGAGCAGTACTTC
TRBJ1-1	NA	many	TRBV29-1	CSVEKGRSEAFF	TGCAGCGTCGAGAAGGGAAGATCTGAAGCTTTCTTT
TRBJ2-5	TRBD2	many	TRBV6-5	CASTSSGTQETQYF	TGTGCCAGCACCTCTAGCGGGACACAAGAGACCCAGTACTTC
TRBJ1-2	TRBD1	many	TRBV10-3	CAISDKGADYGYTF	TGTGCCATCAGTGACAAGGGGGCAGACTATGGCTACACCTTC
TRBJ1-1	TRBD1	NA	TRBV20-1	CSARDYYRGNTEAFF	TGCAGTGCTAGAGATTATTACAGGGGGAACACTGAAGCTTTCTTT
TRBJ2-7	TRBD1	many	TRBV20-1	CSVRDRNYEQYF	TGCAGTGTTCGGGACAGAAACTACGAGCAGTACTTC
TRBJ2-7	NA	many	TRBV14	CASSQLESEEQYF	TGTGCCAGCAGCCAGTTAGAGAGTGAAGAGCAGTACTTC
TRBJ2-2	NA	few	TRBV30	CAWRKPRDFGELFF	TGTGCCTGGAGGAAACCCCGGGATTTCGGGGAGCTGTTTTTT
TRBJ2-4	NA	few	TRBV28	CASSRVDTLENIQYF	TGTGCCAGCAGTAGGGTCGACACCCTCGAAAACATTCAGTACTTC
TRBJ1-5	NA	many	TRBV28	CASSLRETGSRPQHF	TGTGCCAGCAGTTTACGGGAAACAGGGTCGCGGCCCCAGCATTTT
TRBJ1-1	TRBD1	many	TRBV28	CAISSPTGRTFF	TGTGCCATCTCTTCCCCGACAGGGAGGACTTTCTTT
TRBJ2-7	TRBD1	many	TRBV6-1	CASSEVRTGSYEQYF	TGTGCCAGCAGTGAAGTGAGGACAGGGTCCTACGAGCAGTACTTC
TRBJ2-1	NA	many	TRBV14	CASSQAGVSGSSYNEQFF	TGTGCCAGCAGCCAAGCCGGTGTAAGTGGGAGCTCCTACAATGAGCAGTTCTTC
TRBJ1-5	NA	many	TRBV4-1	CASSQGANQPQHF	TGCGCCAGCAGCCAGGGGGCTAATCAGCCCCAGCATTTT
TRBJ1-5	NA	NA	TRBV28	CASSLLNSNQPQHF	TGTGCCAGCAGCCTCCTTAATAGCAATCAGCCCCAGCATTTT
TRBJ2-2	NA	many	TRBV7-3	CASSLRVSGLNTGELFF	TGTGCCAGCAGCTTACGGGTTTCGGGACTTAACACCGGGGAGCTGTTTTTT
TRBJ1-2	NA	many	TRBV12-3/TRBV12-4	CASSPDTQGVFHYGYTF	TGTGCCAGCAGTCCCGACACGCAGGGTGTATTCCACTATGGCTACACCTTC
TRBJ2-7	NA	many	TRBV2	CASSQGRDGEQYF	TGTGCCAGCAGCCAGGGACGGGATGGCGAGCAGTACTTC
TRBJ1-1	NA	many	TRBV19	CASSISGSNTEAFF	TGTGCCAGTAGTATCTCCGGATCGAACACTGAAGCTTTCTTT
TRBJ2-5	NA	many	TRBV27	CASREGLHGTQYF	TGTGCCAGCAGAGAGGGACTTCACGGGACCCAGTACTTC
TRBJ1-5	NA	many	TRBV6-2/TRBV6-3	CASNDFYSNQPQHF	TGTGCCAGCAACGACTTCTATAGCAATCAGCCCCAGCATTTT
TRBJ2-7	TRBD1	many	TRBV7-2	CASRRSGTGAYEQYF	TGTGCCAGCAGACGCTCCGGGACAGGGGCCTACGAGCAGTACTTC
TRBJ2-7	TRBD2	many	TRBV6-2/TRBV6-3	CASSYSSGNYEQYF	TGTGCCAGCAGTTACTCTAGCGGGAACTACGAGCAGTACTTC
TRBJ2-7	NA	many	TRBV13	CASSHGRGFGSYEQYF	TGTGCCAGCAGCCATGGACGGGGGTTCGGGTCCTACGAGCAGTACTTC
TRBJ1-1	TRBD1	NA	TRBV6-5	CASSYSLQGATEAFF	TGTGCCAGCAGTTACTCATTACAGGGGGCCACTGAAGCTTTCTTT
TRBJ2-2	NA	many	TRBV20-1	CSASPASNTGELFF	TGCAGTGCTAGTCCCGCTTCGAACACCGGGGAGCTGTTTTTT
TRBJ1-2	NA	many	TRBV12-3/TRBV12-4	CASSLRSGMNNYGYTF	TGTGCCAGCAGTTTAAGGTCGGGAATGAATAACTATGGCTACACCTTC
TRBJ1-2	NA	many	TRBV20-1	CSARGSRGYTF	TGCAGTGCTAGAGGCTCTCGTGGCTACACCTTC
TRBJ2-5	NA	few	TRBV5-1	CASSPLTLVGETQYF	TGCGCCAGCAGCCCCCTGACTTTAGTGGGTGAGACCCAGTACTTC
TRBJ2-7	TRBD2	many	TRBV9	CASSVGGGGTYEQYF	TGTGCCAGCAGCGTAGGAGGCGGGGGTACCTACGAGCAGTACTTC
TRBJ2-5	NA	many	TRBV12-3/TRBV12-4	CASSLSFLVGGGETQYF	TGTGCCAGCAGTTTATCTTTTCTTGTTGGGGGCGGGGAGACCCAGTACTTC
TRBJ1-6	NA	NA	TRBV11-2	CASSPHRDPRGNSPLHF	TGTGCCAGCAGCCCCCACCGGGACCCTAGAGGAAATTCACCCCTCCACTTT
TRBJ2-2	NA	many	TRBV5-1	CASSLTGEDTGELFF	TGCGCCAGCAGCTTGACAGGTGAAGACACCGGGGAGCTGTTTTTT
TRBJ2-5	TRBD2	NA	TRBV28	CASSSSRLAGGFRETQYF	TGTGCCAGCAGTTCATCTCGACTAGCGGGAGGGTTCCGAGAGACCCAGTACTTC
TRBJ1-5	NA	few	TRBV18	CASSPTDTGYNQPQHF	TGTGCCAGCTCACCTACAGATACCGGGTACAATCAGCCCCAGCATTTT
TRBJ1-1	NA	many	TRBV11-3	CASSPTMDGMNTEAFF	TGTGCCAGCAGCCCGACTATGGACGGAATGAACACTGAAGCTTTCTTT
TRBJ2-5	NA	many	TRBV5-5	CASSVAGTPLETQYF	TGTGCCAGCAGCGTCGCCGGGACCCCTCTTGAGACCCAGTACTTC
TRBJ1-1	NA	many	TRBV9	CASSPERGRTEAFF	TGTGCCAGCAGCCCCGAGAGGGGGAGGACTGAAGCTTTCTTT
TRBJ2-7	TRBD2	many	TRBV27	CASSLSRLAPYEQYF	TGTGCCAGCAGTTTGAGTCGACTAGCCCCCTACGAGCAGTACTTC
TRBJ1-5	NA	many	TRBV30	CAWERGTGRRNQPQHF	TGTGCCTGGGAACGAGGAACAGGGCGCCGCAATCAGCCCCAGCATTTT
TRBJ2-7	TRBD2	many	TRBV20-1	CSASRGLAGVTHEQYF	TGCAGTGCTAGTCGGGGACTAGCGGGAGTCACGCACGAGCAGTACTTC
TRBJ2-4	TRBD1	many	TRBV7-9	CASSPLPFRGNIQYF	TGTGCCAGCAGCCCTCTCCCGTTCAGGGGGAACATTCAGTACTTC
TRBJ1-2	NA	many	TRBV28	CASTSPSRYYGYTF	TGTGCCAGCACTTCCCCCAGCCGCTACTATGGCTACACCTTC